This TCR beta chain derives from a study of post-analysis software for immune sequencing data. Note on this clonotype: Its antigen is unknown.

The V gene end was trimmed by 4 bases and the J gene end by 8 bases; junction bases not matched to a gene: 8. The CDR3 runs to 14 residues. Germline CDR1 and CDR2: SGHKS and YYEKEE (reference sequence). Tagging with unique molecular identifiers was a feature of the TCR beta cDNA libraries. TCRdb independently ran MiXCR on the PCR reads; one entry per CDR3 protein. The table includes under 650,000 distinct CDR3 sequences, about 40% detected once. Study-wide findings and caveats: TRBV segments more frequent in patients than in controls numbered about five and included TRBV5-6, TRBV5-1 and TRBV20-1. A significant reduction in normalized Chao1 diversity was observed in multiple sclerosis patients versus controls.

Sequencing input: blood. The chain is built from TRBV5-5 and TRBJ2-1; TRBD2 matches 8 bases. This clonotype was obtained from a girl under 18 with multiple sclerosis. CDR3: CASSRGLAEDEQFF. CDR3 sequence (DNA): TGTGCCAGCAGCCGCGGACTAGCTGAGGATGAGCAGTTCTTC.